This T cell receptor beta chain derives from a study of blood T cells in healthy people across ages. Study information: Template switching retrieved approximately one barcoded beta molecule for each two T cells.

Every sample yielded at least 7 million isolated PBMCs. This clonotype has more than one count but fewer than ten. Its antigen remains unidentified. Study-wide points: Across the age range, TCR beta diversity per million T cells fell in a roughly linear way.

The authors ran a second PCR of roughly 6 to 12 cycles using a sample-barcoded 5' primer and a J-beta primer mix. Each CDR3 protein is one row after TCRdb ran MiXCR on the 5' RACE reads. The data show around 650,000 distinct CDR3 sequences, around two fifths seen once. CDR1 SGHTA and CDR2 FQGNSA come from the germline V gene. The CDR3 consists of 15 residues. With 5 bases removed from V and 4 bases from J, the gap between germline ends came to 18 bases. This clonotype was sampled from a man at least 80 years old in good health. This sequence joins TRBV7-2 and TRBJ2-7, with D tentatively TRBD1 (6 bases). Sequencing used blood. CDR3 loop: CASSRSGTRIYEQYF. The CDR3 bases are TGTGCCAGCAGCCGTTCCGGGACAAGGATTTACGAGCAGTACTTC.